This T cell receptor beta chain was documented in a study of blood T cell repertoires in COVID-19. Method: immunoSEQ multiplex PCR; TCRdb's copy keeps in-frame clones and lacks some. The data hold around 340,000 clones, with approximately 90% observed a single time. V was clipped by 0 bases and J by 7 bases, with 15 bases between them. Looked up from germline, CDR1 is LGHDT and CDR2 is YNNKEL (reference sequence). CDR3 length: 15 residues. Followed longitudinally, the Seattle patients had been enrolled during active infection. The clonotype originates from a woman in her sixties with COVID-19, enrolled during active disease. The chain is built from TRBV3-1 (or the pseudogene TRBV3-2) and TRBJ1-2; D gene unclear. The sequenced sample consisted of peripheral blood. The CDR3 nucleotides read TGTGCCAGCAGCCAAGAAGCACCCCTAGAAGGTGGCTACACCTTC. It encodes CASSQEAPLEGGYTF.